This T cell receptor (beta chain) emerged from a study of early T cells in non-severe SARS-CoV-2 infection. Looking at the study overall: Sequencing of unsorted whole blood was done on bulk RNA, leaving chains unpaired. General observations from the study: The matching step, a VDJdb search, favored anti-spike CD8 responses and missed private and CD4 specificities.

The TCR library protocol attached unique molecular identifiers to the individual cDNA molecules. TCRdb reanalysed the 5' RACE reads using MiXCR and keeps one entry per CDR3 protein. The data show about 52,000 distinct CDR3 sequences, about 11% seen once. Regarding this clonotype: The antigen remains undetermined. A clone one base away is much larger, so this may be a read error.

This CDR3 contains 16 residues. V lost 4 bases to trimming and J lost 2 bases, with 15 bases between them. Germline V lookup: CDR1 SGHRS, CDR2 YFSETQ. This rearrangement joins TRBV5-1 to TRBJ2-2, with D uncertain. Sequenced input: whole blood. This clonotype was obtained from an adult who was a healthcare worker with PCR-confirmed SARS-CoV-2 infection or an uninfected control (not recorded which). Here the CDR3 reads CASSPDHSLNTGELFF. The CDR3 DNA sequence: TGCGCCAGCAGCCCCGACCATTCTTTAAACACCGGGGAGCTGTTTTTT.